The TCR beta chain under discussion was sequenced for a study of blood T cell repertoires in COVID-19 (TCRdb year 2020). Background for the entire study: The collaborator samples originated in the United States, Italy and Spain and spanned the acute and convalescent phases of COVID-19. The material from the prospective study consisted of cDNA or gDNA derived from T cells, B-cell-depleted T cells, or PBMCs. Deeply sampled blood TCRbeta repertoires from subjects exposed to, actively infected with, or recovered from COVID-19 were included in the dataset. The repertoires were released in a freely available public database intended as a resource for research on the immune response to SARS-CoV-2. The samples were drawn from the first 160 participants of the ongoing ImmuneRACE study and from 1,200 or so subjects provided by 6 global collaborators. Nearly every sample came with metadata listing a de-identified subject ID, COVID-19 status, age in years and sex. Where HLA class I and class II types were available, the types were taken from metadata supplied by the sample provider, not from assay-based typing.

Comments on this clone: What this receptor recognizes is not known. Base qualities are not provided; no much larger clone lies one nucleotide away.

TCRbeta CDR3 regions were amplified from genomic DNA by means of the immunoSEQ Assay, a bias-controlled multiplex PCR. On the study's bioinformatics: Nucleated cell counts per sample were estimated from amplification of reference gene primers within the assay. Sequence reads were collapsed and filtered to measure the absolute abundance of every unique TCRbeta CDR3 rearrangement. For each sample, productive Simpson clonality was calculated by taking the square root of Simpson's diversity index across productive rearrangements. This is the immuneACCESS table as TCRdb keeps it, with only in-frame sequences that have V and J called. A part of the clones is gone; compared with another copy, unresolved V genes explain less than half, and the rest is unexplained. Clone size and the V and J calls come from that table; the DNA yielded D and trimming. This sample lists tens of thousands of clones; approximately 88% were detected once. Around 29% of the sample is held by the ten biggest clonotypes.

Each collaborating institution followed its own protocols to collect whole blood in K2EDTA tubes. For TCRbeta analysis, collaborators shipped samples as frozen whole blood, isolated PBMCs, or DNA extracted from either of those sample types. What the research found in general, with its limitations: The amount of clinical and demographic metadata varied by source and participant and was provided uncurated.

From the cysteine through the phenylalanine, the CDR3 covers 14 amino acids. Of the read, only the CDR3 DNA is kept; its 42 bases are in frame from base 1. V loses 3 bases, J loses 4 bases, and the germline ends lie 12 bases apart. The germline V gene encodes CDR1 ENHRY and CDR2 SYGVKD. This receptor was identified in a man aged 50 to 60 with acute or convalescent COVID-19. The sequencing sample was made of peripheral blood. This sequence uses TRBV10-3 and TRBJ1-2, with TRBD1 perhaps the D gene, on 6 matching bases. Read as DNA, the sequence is TGTGCCATCAGTGACGGGCAGGGGATCTATGGCTACACCTTC. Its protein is CAISDGQGIYGYTF.